This T cell receptor (beta chain) originates from a study of blood T cell repertoires in COVID-19. Study-wide background: The samples span acute and convalescent COVID-19 from the United States, Italy and Spain.

Participants spanned ages roughly 18 to 90 years and resided in some 22 US areas. CDR3 length equals 14 residues. V lost 1 base to trimming and J lost 5 bases, with 8 bases between them. In germline, CDR1 is SGHTA, CDR2 FQGNSA. In the authors' workflow: Using reference gene primer amplification, nucleated cell counts were estimated. Clones were sequenced by immunoSEQ multiplex PCR, and TCRdb holds only the in-frame ones, with some missing. V and J calls and clone size are copied from that table; D and trimming were computed from the DNA. The table records roughly 180,000 clones, 81% of them present only once.

The specimen sequenced was PBMCs or T cells enriched from blood (not recorded which). This TCR derives from a woman in her 40s with acute COVID-19. The genes are TRBV7-2 and TRBJ2-2; D perhaps matches TRBD2 (5 bases). CDR3 protein: CASSLDGDTGELFF. CDR3 nucleotide sequence: TGTGCCAGCAGCTTAGACGGGGATACCGGGGAGCTGTTTTTT.